The entry that follows covers one T cell receptor (beta chain) sequence. Free of recent acute infections or vaccinations, the donors were healthy HIV-negative adults. Division of CD4+ cells produced a CD45RA+ naive subset and a CD45RA-negative memory subset. The table came from immunoSEQ multiplex PCR; TCRdb's copy has only in-frame clones and leaves some out. The repertoire holds 1.5 million to 1.9 million clones, with 95% to 99% as singletons. This sample was taken from a study of shared clonotypes between healthy human individuals. The trim removed 2 bases at V and 5 bases at J, leaving 3 bases unmatched. There are 15 residues in the CDR3. The germline CDR1 and CDR2 sequences are GTSNPN and SVGIG (reference sequence).

This receptor was obtained from a man under 40 in good health. Source material: naive CD4+ T cells sorted from blood. Subset meaning: CD45RA+ positively selected. The V gene is TRBV30, the J gene TRBJ2-1; TRBD2 matches 13 bases. The CDR3 DNA is TGTGCCTGGAGTTTCGGGACTAGCGGGAACAATGAGCAGTTCTTC. This translates into CAWSFGTSGNNEQFF.